Detailed here is one T cell receptor beta chain. The assay was immunoSEQ multiplex PCR, and TCRdb's table has in-frame clones only and misses some. The table lists about 2.4 million clones, around nine tenths of them singletons. CD45RA-negative memory and CD45RA+ naive subsets were split from the CD4+ cells. This specimen belongs to a study of shared clonotypes between healthy human individuals. The receptor comes from a man in his late teens or twenties in good health. The specimen sequenced was naive CD4+ T cells sorted from blood. Subset denoted: CD45RA+ positively selected.

The CDR3 here is CASSRRGETQYF. CDR3 coding DNA: TGTGCCAGCAGCCGCCGGGGGGAGACCCAGTACTTC. The chain has TRBV7-2 and TRBJ2-5, with a weak D call TRBD2 (6 bases). The CDR3 covers 12 residues. V was pared by 5 bases and J by 5 bases, with 9 bases between. The germline CDR1 and CDR2 sequences are SGHTA and FQGNSA.